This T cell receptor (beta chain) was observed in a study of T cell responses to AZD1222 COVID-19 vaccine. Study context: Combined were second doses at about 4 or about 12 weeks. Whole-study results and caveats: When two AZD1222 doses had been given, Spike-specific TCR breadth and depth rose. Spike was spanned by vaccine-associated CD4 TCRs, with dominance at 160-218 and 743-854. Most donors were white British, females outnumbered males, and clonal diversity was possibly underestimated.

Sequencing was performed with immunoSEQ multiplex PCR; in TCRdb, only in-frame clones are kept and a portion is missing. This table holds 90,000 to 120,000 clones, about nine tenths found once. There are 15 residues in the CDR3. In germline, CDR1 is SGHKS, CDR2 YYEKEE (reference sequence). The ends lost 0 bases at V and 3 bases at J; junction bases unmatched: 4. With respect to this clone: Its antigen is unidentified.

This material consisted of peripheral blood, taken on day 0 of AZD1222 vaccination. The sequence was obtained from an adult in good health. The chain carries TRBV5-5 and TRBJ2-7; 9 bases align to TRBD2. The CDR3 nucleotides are TGTGCCAGCAGCTTGGGAGCGGGAGGAAACTACGAGCAGTACTTC. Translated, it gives CASSLGAGGNYEQYF.